This T cell receptor (beta chain) stems from a study of T cells in Graves' hyperthyroidism and ophthalmopathy. General study results and limits: Most expanded thyroid clonotypes above 0.001 recurred in blood.

This clonotype was counted ten times or more. Its specificity is unknown. Germline assignment: CDR1 DFQATT and CDR2 SNEGSKA (reference sequence). V shed 3 bases and J shed 3 bases, with 30 bases lying between them. CDR3 length: 20 residues. PBMCs stemmed from about 9.7 ml fresh peripheral blood. What was amplified from RNA transcripts were TCR beta CDR3 regions. The HTBI primer set was used in a first-round RT-PCR of the TCR CDR3. TCRdb passed the multiplex PCR reads through MiXCR, listing each CDR3 protein once. The sample records about 600,000 distinct CDR3 sequences, 16% being singletons. The V gene is TRBV20-1, the J gene TRBJ2-1, with D perhaps TRBD1 or TRBD2 (9 bases each). The clonotype originates from a woman in her 40s with Graves' ophthalmopathy. What was sequenced was blood. CDR3 region: CSARGQGIWRGGRGYNEQFF. CDR3 DNA: TGCAGTGCTAGGGGACAGGGCATTTGGCGGGGGGGCCGGGGCTACAATGAGCAGTTCTTC.